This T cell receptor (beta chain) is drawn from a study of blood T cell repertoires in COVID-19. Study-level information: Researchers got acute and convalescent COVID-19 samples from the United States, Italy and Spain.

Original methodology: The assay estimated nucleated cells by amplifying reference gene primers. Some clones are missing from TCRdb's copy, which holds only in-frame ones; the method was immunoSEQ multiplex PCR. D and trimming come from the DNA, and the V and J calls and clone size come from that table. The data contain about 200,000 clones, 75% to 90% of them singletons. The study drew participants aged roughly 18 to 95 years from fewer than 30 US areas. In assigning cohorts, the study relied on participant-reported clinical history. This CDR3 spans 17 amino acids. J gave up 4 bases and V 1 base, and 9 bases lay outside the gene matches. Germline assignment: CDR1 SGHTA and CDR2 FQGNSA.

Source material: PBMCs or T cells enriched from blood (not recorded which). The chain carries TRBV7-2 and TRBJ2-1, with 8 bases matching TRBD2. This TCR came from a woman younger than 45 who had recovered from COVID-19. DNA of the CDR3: TGTGCCAGCAGCTTAGAGTTGATCAGCGGGGGATACAATGAGCAGTTCTTC. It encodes CASSLELISGGYNEQFF.